The rows below give T cell receptor beta chains drawn from one sample of a study of cytomegalovirus exposure and HLA in healthy donors. The method was immunoSEQ multiplex PCR; TCRdb's version includes in-frame clones alone and lacks a portion of them. In the table there are over 150,000 clones, about 80% of which are singletons. Sequencing was carried out using PBMCs. These receptors were collected from a man in his thirties or forties in good health and CMV-seropositive. Each CDR3 is given with its conserved first and last residue. The D gene is left open where the match is weak. Only some rows state a clone size, as once, few, many or a class for expanded clones.

cdr3_aa | cdr3_nt | j_call | d_call | clone_size | v_call
CASSVGQGVYNEQFF | TGTGCCAGCAGCGTAGGGCAGGGGGTTTACAATGAGCAGTTCTTC | TRBJ2-1 | TRBD1 | - | TRBV9
CSVQTGYGGYNEQFF | TGCAGCGTCCAGACCGGCTATGGAGGCTACAATGAGCAGTTCTTC | TRBJ2-1 | - | - | TRBV29-1
CASSLNRANTEAFF | TGTGCCAGCAGTTTAAACAGGGCGAACACTGAAGCTTTCTTT | TRBJ1-1 | - | - | TRBV27
CASTKAETSYNKQFF | TGTGCCAGTACCAAAGCGGAGACCTCCTACAATAAGCAGTTCTTC | TRBJ2-1 | - | - | TRBV19
CASTRTGGTQYF | TGTGCCAGCACCCGGACGGGGGGAACCCAGTACTTC | TRBJ2-5 | TRBD2 | once | TRBV11-3
CASSGWTDGNTIYF | TGTGCCAGCAGTGGGTGGACAGATGGAAACACCATATATTTT | TRBJ1-3 | - | - | TRBV6-6
CASRNSGLYNEQFF | TGTGCCAGCAGAAATAGCGGACTATACAATGAGCAGTTCTTC | TRBJ2-1 | - | once | TRBV6-1
CASSPDRVGNEQFF | TGTGCCAGCAGCCCGGACAGGGTCGGGAATGAGCAGTTCTTC | TRBJ2-1 | TRBD1 | - | TRBV7-3
CASSPLGGSTDTQYF | TGTGCCAGCAGCCCTCTAGGGGGATCCACAGATACGCAGTATTTT | TRBJ2-3 | - | - | TRBV9
CASSSGLHYQAYSYEQYF | TGTGCCAGCAGTTCGGGACTCCACTACCAGGCTTATTCCTACGAGCAGTACTTC | TRBJ2-7 | - | - | TRBV28
CASSPLAGGSYNEQFF | TGTGCCAGCAGCCCCTTAGCGGGAGGCTCCTACAATGAGCAGTTCTTC | TRBJ2-1 | TRBD2 | - | TRBV14
CASRRRDRGDPYEQYF | TGTGCCAGCAGACGCCGGGACAGGGGAGATCCGTACGAGCAGTACTTC | TRBJ2-7 | TRBD1 | - | TRBV6-6
CASSYSWASGNEQFF | TGTGCCAGCAGTTATTCTTGGGCTAGCGGCAATGAGCAGTTCTTC | TRBJ2-1 | TRBD2 | once | TRBV6-5
CASSDVQGSTEAFF | TGTGCCAGCAGTGATGTTCAGGGGAGCACTGAAGCTTTCTTT | TRBJ1-1 | - | few | TRBV6-1
CAWSDGWDQPQHF | TGTGCCTGGAGTGACGGGTGGGATCAGCCCCAGCATTTT | TRBJ1-5 | - | - | TRBV30
CATSRDGRGRGLADTQYF | TGTGCCACCAGCAGAGATGGGCGGGGAAGGGGCCTGGCAGATACGCAGTATTTT | TRBJ2-3 | - | - | TRBV15
CASSLDRTGATGYTF | TGCGCCAGCAGCTTGGATAGGACAGGGGCCACTGGCTACACCTTC | TRBJ1-2 | TRBD1 | - | TRBV5-1
CASSQHRGEDYGYTF | TGTGCCAGCAGCCAGCACAGGGGCGAGGACTATGGCTACACCTTC | TRBJ1-2 | TRBD1 | - | TRBV7-9
CSSSHRINEAFF | TGTTCCAGCAGCCATAGAATTAATGAAGCTTTCTTT | TRBJ1-1 | - | - | TRBV7-9
CASSGQGALNEQFF | TGTGCCAGCAGCGGACAGGGGGCATTAAATGAGCAGTTCTTC | TRBJ2-1 | TRBD1 | - | TRBV25-1
CATRTGTGGYEQYF | TGTGCCACCAGAACCGGGACAGGGGGCTACGAGCAGTACTTC | TRBJ2-7 | TRBD1 | - | TRBV15
CASSLWAGSGNTIYF | TGTGCCAGCAGTTTATGGGCAGGGTCGGGAAACACCATATATTTT | TRBJ1-3 | - | - | TRBV28
CASSEDYSGANVLTF | TGTGCCAGCAGCGAGGATTACTCTGGGGCCAACGTCCTGACTTTC | TRBJ2-6 | - | - | TRBV25-1
CASSNILAGAYNEQFF | TGTGCCAGCAGCAACATCCTAGCGGGAGCCTACAATGAGCAGTTCTTC | TRBJ2-1 | TRBD2 | - | TRBV11-3
CASTSPRGVQETQYF | TGTGCCAGCACGTCCCCCAGGGGGGTCCAAGAGACCCAGTACTTC | TRBJ2-5 | - | - | TRBV2
CASSLIAGGYGNEQFF | TGTGCCAGCAGCTTAATCGCGGGGGGCTACGGCAATGAGCAGTTCTTC | TRBJ2-1 | TRBD2 | - | TRBV7-8
CASSSGADTQYF | TGTGCCAGCAGCTCCGGTGCAGATACGCAGTATTTT | TRBJ2-3 | - | few | TRBV7-6